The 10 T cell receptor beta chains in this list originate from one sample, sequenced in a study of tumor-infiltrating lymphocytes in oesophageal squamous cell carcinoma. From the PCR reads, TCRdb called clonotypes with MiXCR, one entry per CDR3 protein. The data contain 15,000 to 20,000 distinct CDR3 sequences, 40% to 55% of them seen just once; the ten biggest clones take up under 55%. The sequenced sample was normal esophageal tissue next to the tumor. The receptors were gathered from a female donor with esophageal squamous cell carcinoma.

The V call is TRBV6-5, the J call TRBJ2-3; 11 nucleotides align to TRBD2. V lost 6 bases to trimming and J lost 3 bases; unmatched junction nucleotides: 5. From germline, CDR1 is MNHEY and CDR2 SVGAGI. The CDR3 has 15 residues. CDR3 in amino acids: CASSDLAGGTDTQYF. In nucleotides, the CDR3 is TGTGCCAGCAGCGACTTAGCGGGAGGGACAGATACGCAGTATTTT.

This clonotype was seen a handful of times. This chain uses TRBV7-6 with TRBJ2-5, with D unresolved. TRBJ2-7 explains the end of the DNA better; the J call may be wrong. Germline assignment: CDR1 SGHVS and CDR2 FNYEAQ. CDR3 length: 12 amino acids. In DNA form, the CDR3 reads TGTGCCAGCAGCTTAATGATCTACGAGCAGTACTTC. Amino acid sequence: CASSLMIYEQYF.

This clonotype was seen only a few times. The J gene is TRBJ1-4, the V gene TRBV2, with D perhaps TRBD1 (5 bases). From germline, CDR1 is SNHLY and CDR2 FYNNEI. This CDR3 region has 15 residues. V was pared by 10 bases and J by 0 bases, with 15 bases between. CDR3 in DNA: TGTGCCATCAGGAGGGGAATAGCAACTAATGAAAAACTGTTTTTT. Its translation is CAIRRGIATNEKLFF.

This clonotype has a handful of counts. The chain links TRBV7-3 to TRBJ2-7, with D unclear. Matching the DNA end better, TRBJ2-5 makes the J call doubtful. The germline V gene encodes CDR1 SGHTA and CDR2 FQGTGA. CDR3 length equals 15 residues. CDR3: CASSLFGGSQETQYF. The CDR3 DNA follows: TGTGCCAGCAGCTTATTCGGTGGCTCCCAAGAGACCCAGTACTTC.

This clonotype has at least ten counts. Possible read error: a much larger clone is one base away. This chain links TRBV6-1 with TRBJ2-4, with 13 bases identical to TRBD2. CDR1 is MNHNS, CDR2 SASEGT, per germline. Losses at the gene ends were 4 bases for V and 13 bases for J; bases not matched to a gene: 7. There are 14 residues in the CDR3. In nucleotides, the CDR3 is TGTGCCAGCAGTGGGACTAGCGGGAGTAATGAGCAGTACTTC. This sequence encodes CASSGTSGSNEQYF.

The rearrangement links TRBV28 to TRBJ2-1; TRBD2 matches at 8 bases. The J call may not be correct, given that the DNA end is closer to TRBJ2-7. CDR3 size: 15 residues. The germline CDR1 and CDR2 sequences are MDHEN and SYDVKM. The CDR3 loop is CASSSAGTRNYEQYF. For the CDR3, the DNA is TGTGCCAGCAGTTCAGCCGGGACTAGAAACTACGAGCAGTACTTC.

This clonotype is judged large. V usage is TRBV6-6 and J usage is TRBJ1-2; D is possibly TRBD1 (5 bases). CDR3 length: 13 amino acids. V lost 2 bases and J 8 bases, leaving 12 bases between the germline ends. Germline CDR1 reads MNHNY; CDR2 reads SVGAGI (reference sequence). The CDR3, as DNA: TGTGCCAGCAGTTACGACAGCGTGGGCGGCTACACCTTC. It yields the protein CASSYDSVGGYTF.

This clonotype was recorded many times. The CDR3, as DNA: TGTGCCAGCAGCCCCACATACACCGGGGAGCTGTTTTTT. Its translation is CASSPTYTGELFF. V and J are TRBV7-3 and TRBJ2-2; no clear D gene. The CDR3 totals 13 residues. With 5 bases removed from V and 3 bases from J, the gap between germline ends came to 7 bases. Germline V lookup: CDR1 SGHTA, CDR2 FQGTGA. Combining the CDR3 with reference TRBV7-3 and TRBJ2-2 gives the whole variable domain GAGVSQTPSNKVTEKGKYVELRCDPISGHTALYWYRQSLGQGPEFLIYFQGTGAADDSGLPNDRFFAVRPEGSVSTLKIQRTERGDSAVYLCASSPTYTGELFFGEGSRLTVL.

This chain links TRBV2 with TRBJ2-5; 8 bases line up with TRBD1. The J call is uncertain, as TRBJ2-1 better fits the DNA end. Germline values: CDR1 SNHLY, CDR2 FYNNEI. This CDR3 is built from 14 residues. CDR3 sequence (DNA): TGTGCCAGCAGTGACGGGACAGGTAGGACTGAGCAGTTCTTC. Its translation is CASSDGTGRTEQFF.

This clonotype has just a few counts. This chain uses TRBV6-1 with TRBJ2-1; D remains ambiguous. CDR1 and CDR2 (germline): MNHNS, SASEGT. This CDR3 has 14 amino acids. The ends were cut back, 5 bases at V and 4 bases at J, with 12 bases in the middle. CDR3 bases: TGTGCCAGCAGTTCCGTGACGGAATACAATGAGCAGTTCTTC. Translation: CASSSVTEYNEQFF.